Following are 13 T cell receptor beta chains from one sample sequenced in a study of blood T cell repertoires in COVID-19. Repertoires were generated with immunoSEQ multiplex PCR, while TCRdb's copy carries only in-frame clones and drops some. The top ten clones hold 5.5% to 7% of a sample with under 200,000 clones, roughly 84% of them seen once. Sequencing used peripheral blood. The receptors were gathered from a man aged 50-59 years with active or convalescent COVID-19.

This chain links TRBV6-5 with TRBJ2-1, with D possibly TRBD1 on 6 matching bases. The germline V and J ends were trimmed by 6 bases and 3 bases, with 12 bases remaining between them. This CDR3 is 14 amino acids long. CDR1 and CDR2 from the germline V gene are MNHEY and SVGAGI. In nucleotides, the CDR3 is TGTGCCAGCAGGTCTCCGGGACACTACAATGAGCAGTTCTTC. Amino acids: CASRSPGHYNEQFF.

The chain uses TRBV3-1 (or the pseudogene TRBV3-2) and TRBJ2-5, with TRBD2 as a possible D gene (5 bases). CDR1 is LGHDT and CDR2 is YNNKEL in the germline V gene (reference sequence). The CDR3 extends over 14 amino acids. V lost 5 bases and J lost 1, with 11 bases in between. The CDR3 DNA reads as TGTGCCAGCAGCTATAGACGGGGCCAAGAGACCCAGTACTTC. Protein product: CASSYRRGQETQYF.

The V and J genes are TRBV27 and TRBJ2-7; D gene unclear. Germline V gene sequence: CDR1 MNHEY, CDR2 SMNVEV (reference sequence). The CDR3 consists of 11 residues. V was cut by 4 bases and J by 2 bases, with 3 bases left in between. This CDR3 reads CASSSAYEQYF. DNA for the CDR3: TGTGCCAGCAGTTCCGCCTACGAGCAGTACTTC.

A word on this clone: Because the CDR3's place on the DNA is in doubt, the DNA is left out and the CDR3 is given as listed by TCRdb. This rearrangement joins TRBV7-9 to TRBJ1-6. The CDR3 is made up of 17 amino acids, end residues included. Germline V gene lookup returns CDR1 SEHNR and CDR2 FQNEAQ (reference sequence). CDR3: CASSTSRGSSYNSPLHF.

This clone appeared a few times. V and J are TRBV3-1 (or the pseudogene TRBV3-2) and TRBJ1-2, with a possible D match to TRBD1 (6 bases). Germline lookup yields CDR1 LGHDT and CDR2 YNNKEL (reference sequence). This CDR3 is 13 amino acids long. Trimming left V 0 bases short and J 8 bases short, with 10 bases between. This CDR3 reads CASSQDGGSGYTF. The CDR3 region has the DNA TGTGCCAGCAGCCAAGATGGGGGCTCGGGCTACACCTTC.

This chain links TRBV3-1 (or the pseudogene TRBV3-2) with TRBJ1-5; a weak D match, TRBD1 (5 bases). The CDR3 consists of 17 residues. Trimming shortened V by 0 bases and J by 4 bases, and 16 bases separated the two germline ends. Germline CDR1 and CDR2: LGHDT and YNNKEL (reference sequence). CDR3 DNA: TGTGCCAGCAGCCAAGATGGAAGAGGGACTGGGAATCAGCCCCAGCATTTT. Its protein is CASSQDGRGTGNQPQHF.

The J gene is TRBJ2-3, the V gene TRBV7-9; TRBD1 is a possible D gene (6 bases). CDR3 size: 13 residues. Germline values: CDR1 SEHNR, CDR2 FQNEAQ (reference sequence). V gave up 6 bases and J gave up 4 bases, with 11 bases separating them. CDR3 bases: TGTGCCAGCAGGCTAGCAGGGGCAGATACGCAGTATTTT. This translates into CASRLAGADTQYF.

In nucleotides, the CDR3 is TGCGCCAGCAGCCAAGACGTACTAGCGGTGTACGAGCAGTACTTC. Residues: CASSQDVLAVYEQYF. V usage is TRBV4-1 and J usage is TRBJ2-7; 8 bases are a match to TRBD2. Germline lookup yields CDR1 MGHRA and CDR2 YSYEKL. J lost 4 bases, V lost 0 bases, and 5 bases had no gene match. The CDR3 loop spans 15 amino acids.

The chain joins TRBV3-1 (or the pseudogene TRBV3-2) to TRBJ2-1; 10 bases match TRBD2. This CDR3 has 15 amino acids. Germline V CDR1 and CDR2: LGHDT, YNNKEL (reference sequence). Unmatched junction bases numbered 3, after V lost 4 bases and J lost 3 bases. CDR3 in DNA: TGTGCCAGCAGCCCGGGACTAGCGCGCTACAATGAGCAGTTCTTC. Translated, it gives CASSPGLARYNEQFF.

V and J are TRBV29-1 and TRBJ2-3; D is undetermined. This CDR3 region has 14 residues. Germline CDR1 is SQVTM and CDR2 is ANQGSEA. The V and J ends lost 4 bases and 3 bases respectively, with 14 bases between them. The CDR3 reads CSVVFDKRTDTQYF. The CDR3 DNA is TGCAGCGTTGTTTTCGATAAGAGGACAGATACGCAGTATTTT.

The chain is built from TRBV9 and TRBJ1-6; 10 bases agree with TRBD1. Germline V gives CDR1 SGDLS, CDR2 YYNGEE. This CDR3 is 16 amino acids long. V dropped 3 bases and J dropped 2; count of bases not matched to a gene: 2. CDR3: CASSEGQGPYNSPLHF. The DNA for the CDR3 is TGTGCCAGCAGCGAGGGACAGGGGCCCTATAATTCACCCCTCCACTTT.

This clone was recorded a few times. This chain uses TRBV13 with TRBJ2-7; 7 bases agree with TRBD2. The CDR3 contains 13 residues. V dropped 5 bases and J dropped 7; count of bases not matched to a gene: 8. Germline V gene data show CDR1 as PRHDT and CDR2 as FYEKMQ (reference sequence). CDR3 DNA: TGTGCCAGCAGCCGCCTGGACGGGAGGGAGCAGTACTTC. It yields the protein CASSRLDGREQYF.

This chain links TRBV2 with TRBJ2-1, with TRBD2 matching over 9 bases. Germline CDR1 SNHLY, CDR2 FYNNEI. This CDR3 has 14 residues. V lost 8 bases, J lost 3 bases, and 5 bases stayed unmatched. The CDR3 DNA follows: TGTGCCAGCTTGGGCGGGGGGGGCTACAATGAGCAGTTCTTC. Its protein is CASLGGGGYNEQFF.